This T cell receptor beta chain emerged from a study of blood T cell repertoires in COVID-19. Turning to the study itself: Researchers got acute and convalescent COVID-19 samples from the United States, Italy and Spain. The analysed material was cDNA or gDNA that came from T cells, B-cell-depleted T cells, or PBMCs.

Per the original data handling: Amplifying reference gene primers gave estimates of nucleated cell counts. The data were produced by immunoSEQ multiplex PCR, yet TCRdb's version contains in-frame clones alone and is incomplete. That table supplies the V and J calls and clone size; D and trimming were determined from the DNA. The table has under 250,000 clones, about 80% seen once; the top ten hold around 2%. CDR1 is SEHNR, CDR2 FQNEAQ, per germline (reference sequence). This CDR3 comprises 13 residues. V was cut by 3 bases and J by 8 bases, with 13 bases left in between. The TCR originated in a man aged 25-40 years who had recovered from COVID-19. The genes are TRBV7-9 and TRBJ1-2, with a tentative D call TRBD1 (5 bases). Sequenced: peripheral blood. Written as DNA, the CDR3 is TGTGCCAGCAGCTTTCCGGCAGGGAAGGGCTACACCTTC. Translating gives CASSFPAGKGYTF.